This T cell receptor (beta chain) was found in a study of blood T cell repertoires in COVID-19. As for the study in general: The samples span acute and convalescent COVID-19 from the United States, Italy and Spain. From T cells, B-cell-depleted T cells, or PBMCs came the material, which was cDNA or gDNA.

The ends lost 4 bases at V and 4 bases at J; junction bases unmatched: 4. The germline V gene encodes CDR1 MGHRA and CDR2 YSYEKL. CDR3 length: 16 residues. Original processing methods: Estimation of nucleated cell counts relied on the amplification of reference gene primers. Measured with immunoSEQ multiplex PCR; TCRdb has only the in-frame clones, and not every one. V and J calls and clone size are as listed in that table; D and trimming were resolved from the DNA. Among 300,000 to 400,000 clones listed, roughly 88% were seen once. Sequencing used peripheral blood. The chain carries TRBV4-1 and TRBJ2-1; 13 positions match TRBD2. This TCR was recovered from a woman between 25 and 40 years old with COVID-19, enrolled during active disease. The chain's CDR3 is CASSPRLAGGYNEQFF. The CDR3 bases are TGCGCCAGCAGCCCCAGACTAGCGGGGGGTTACAATGAGCAGTTCTTC.